Listed here are 28 T cell receptor beta chains from one sample, sequenced in a study of OX40 agonist ivuxolimab in advanced cancers. Only in-frame clones appear in the TCRdb table, and some are missing; sequencing was by immunoSEQ multiplex PCR. The sample lists tens of thousands of clones, over 80% occurring once. The starting material was CD4+ or CD8+ T cells sorted from blood, obtained in a trial of the OX40 agonist ivuxolimab. Source of these receptors: an adult with an advanced solid tumor such as melanoma, head and neck, liver or kidney cancer.

The chain is built from TRBV27 and TRBJ2-5; 8 bases map to TRBD2. The DNA end lines up better with TRBJ2-7; the J call may be wrong. The CDR3 totals 11 residues. CDR1 and CDR2 from the germline V gene are MNHEY and SMNVEV (reference sequence). In DNA, the CDR3 is TGTGCCACCCCGGGGGGGAACGAGCAGTACTTC. The encoded protein is CATPGGNEQYF.

V is TRBV30 and J is TRBJ2-3; the D is unclear. V lost 3 bases, J lost 6 bases, and 13 bases lay in between. This CDR3 has 13 residues. CDR1 and CDR2 (germline): GTSNPN, SVGIG (reference sequence). CDR3 protein: CAWRVPPMDTQYF. CDR3 sequence (DNA): TGTGCCTGGAGAGTCCCCCCTATGGATACGCAGTATTTT. Based on the CDR3 plus reference TRBV30 and TRBJ2-3, the full variable domain is SQTIHQWPATLVQPVGSPLSLECTVEGTSNPNLYWYRQAAGRGLQLLFYSVGIGQISSEVPQNLSASRPQDRQFILSSKKLLLSDSGFYLCAWRVPPMDTQYFGPGTRLTVL.

V usage is TRBV2 and J usage is TRBJ2-1; 10 bases align to TRBD1. Germline V gives CDR1 SNHLY, CDR2 FYNNEI. The CDR3 is 13 amino acids. V dropped 5 bases and J dropped 9; count of bases not matched to a gene: 4. Written as DNA, the CDR3 is TGTGCCAGCAGTCAGGACAGGGGGGGTGAGCAGTTCTTC. Amino acid sequence: CASSQDRGGEQFF.

The chain links TRBV27 to TRBJ2-7; 14 bases line up with TRBD2. The CDR3 totals 16 residues. The germline CDR1 and CDR2 sequences are MNHEY and SMNVEV (reference sequence). V shed 3 bases and J 6 bases; nucleotides not matched to a gene: 7. The CDR3: CASSFEGLAGVGEQYF. CDR3 in DNA: TGTGCCAGCAGTTTTGAGGGACTAGCGGGGGTCGGCGAGCAGTACTTC.

The rearrangement uses TRBV28 and TRBJ1-4; tentatively, D is TRBD1 (5 bases). The V gene's germline CDR1 is MDHEN and CDR2 SYDVKM. Trimming took off 2 bases at V and 8 bases at J, with 9 bases between the two ends. CDR3 length: 13 amino acids. CDR3: CASSLVWGEKLFF. CDR3 coding DNA: TGTGCCAGCAGTTTAGTTTGGGGGGAAAAACTGTTTTTT.

V usage is TRBV7-2 and J usage is TRBJ1-6; D is unresolved. The CDR3 is 14 amino acids. V dropped 5 bases and J dropped 2 bases, with 7 bases sitting between them. The germline gives CDR1 SGHTA, CDR2 FQGNSA. Here the CDR3 reads CASSPMAYNSPLHF. CDR3 DNA sequence: TGTGCCAGCAGCCCGATGGCCTATAATTCACCCCTCCACTTT.

J is TRBJ2-3 and V is TRBV18; D tentatively reads TRBD1 or TRBD2 (6 bases each). The CDR3 runs 15 residues. Germline V gene data show CDR1 as KGHSH and CDR2 as LQKENI. Trimming left V 6 bases short and J 1 base short, with 14 bases between. Here the CDR3 reads CASSPGASGTDTQYF. CDR3 coding DNA: TGTGCCAGCTCCCCAGGGGCTAGCGGCACAGATACGCAGTATTTT.

The chain recombines TRBV7-3 with TRBJ1-6, with D hard to call. Trimming left V 2 bases short and J 10 bases short, with 12 bases between. CDR1 SGHTA and CDR2 FQGTGA come from the germline V gene. The CDR3 has 14 residues. CDR3 nucleotide sequence: TGTGCCAGCAGCTTAGGAGAGGGTTGGTCACCCCTCCACTTT. This sequence encodes CASSLGEGWSPLHF.

V gene TRBV28 combines with J gene TRBJ2-7; 9 nucleotides align to TRBD1. Trimming removed 8 bases from V and 2 bases from J; junction bases left unmatched: 7. Germline V gene data show CDR1 as MDHEN and CDR2 as SYDVKM. The CDR3 runs to 14 residues. CDR3 coding DNA: TGTGCCAGCCTGCCGGGACAGGGCACCTACGAGCAGTACTTC. Translated, it gives CASLPGQGTYEQYF.

The rearrangement joins TRBV27 to TRBJ1-4; D remains unclear. Germline V CDR1 and CDR2: MNHEY, SMNVEV (reference sequence). This CDR3 is 14 amino acids long. V lost 2 bases to trimming and J lost 3 bases, with 7 bases between them. CDR3 sequence reads: CASSLSRANEKLFF. In DNA, the CDR3 is TGTGCCAGCAGTTTAAGTAGGGCTAATGAAAAACTGTTTTTT.

This clone was observed a few times. This chain uses TRBV9 with TRBJ1-1; TRBD1 might be the D (5 bases). The germline gives CDR1 SGDLS, CDR2 YYNGEE. The CDR3 contains 14 residues. Trimming removed 3 bases from V and 3 bases from J, with 12 bases in between. The CDR3 region is CASSAGLGDTEAFF. As DNA, the CDR3 is TGTGCCAGCAGCGCCGGATTGGGGGACACTGAAGCTTTCTTT.

The table lists this clone with a few counts. The chain links TRBV30 to TRBJ1-6; tentative D call: TRBD1 (6 bases). The ends were cut back, 3 bases at V and 0 bases at J, with 9 bases in the middle. CDR1 and CDR2 (germline): GTSNPN, SVGIG (reference sequence). This CDR3 spans 15 amino acids. The CDR3 DNA follows: TGTGCCTGGAGCCAAGGGGGCTCCTATAATTCACCCCTCCACTTT. Its translation is CAWSQGGSYNSPLHF.

This clone appeared once. V usage is TRBV18 and J usage is TRBJ2-1; D is uncertain. This CDR3 has 16 amino acids. Trimming left V 3 bases short and J 3 bases short, with 15 bases between. Germline CDR1 reads KGHSH; CDR2 reads LQKENI. The CDR3 region is CASSPQRTYGYNEQFF. CDR3 nucleotide sequence: TGTGCCAGCTCACCCCAGAGGACCTACGGCTACAATGAGCAGTTCTTC.

The chain has TRBV6-1 and TRBJ1-2; TRBD1 aligns across 7 bases. V gave up 7 bases and J gave up 4 bases; unmatched junction bases: 3. Per the germline V gene, CDR1 is MNHNS and CDR2 is SASEGT. The CDR3 has 12 residues. CDR3 coding DNA: TGTGCCAGCATAGGACAGGCCTATGGCTACACCTTC. This translates into CASIGQAYGYTF.

This rearrangement joins TRBV5-1 to TRBJ1-1; 7 bases align to TRBD1. The ends lost 6 bases at V and 1 base at J; junction bases unmatched: 3. Germline V CDR1 and CDR2: SGHRS, YFSETQ. The CDR3 runs 13 residues. The CDR3 bases are TGCGCCAGCATGGGGACAGAGAACACTGAAGCTTTCTTT. Translated: CASMGTENTEAFF.

This clone has just a few counts. The chain has TRBV7-6 and TRBJ1-1, with TRBD1 as a possible D gene (6 bases). Germline loops: CDR1 SGHVS, CDR2 FNYEAQ. The V end lost 2 bases, the J end lost 1 base, and 11 bases lay between the germline ends. The CDR3 is 15 residues long. CDR3 sequence: CASSLQGTQNTEAFF. The DNA for the CDR3 is TGTGCCAGCAGCTTACAGGGGACGCAGAACACTGAAGCTTTCTTT.

This clone was counted only a few times. CDR3 nucleotides: TGTGCCAGCAAGCAGTCGGGGGGGAATGAGCAGTTCTTC. Its protein product is CASKQSGGNEQFF. This chain joins TRBV6-1 and TRBJ2-1; 8 bases align to TRBD2. Germline V gene sequence: CDR1 MNHNS, CDR2 SASEGT. This CDR3 spans 13 amino acids. V trimming: 7 bases; J trimming: 7 bases; junction bases outside the gene matches: 6.

The chain couples TRBV15 to TRBJ1-6; TRBD1 matches at 9 bases. The CDR3 runs to 14 residues. CDR1 is LNHNV and CDR2 is YYDKDF in the germline V gene (reference sequence). V was clipped by 6 bases and J by 10 bases; unmatched bases: 7. The chain's CDR3 is CATSTGQGLSPLHF. Written as DNA, the CDR3 is TGTGCCACCAGTACGGGACAGGGACTATCACCCCTCCACTTT.

This rearrangement joins TRBV6-1 to TRBJ2-1; unclear D gene. Germline loops: CDR1 MNHNS, CDR2 SASEGT. This CDR3 has 12 residues. V was clipped by 7 bases and J by 4 bases, with 8 bases between them. The DNA for the CDR3 is TGTGCCAGCAACCACCTGTACAATGAGCAGTTCTTC. Translation gives CASNHLYNEQFF.

The rearrangement joins TRBV6-5 to TRBJ2-7, with no clear D. CDR1 and CDR2 from the germline V gene are MNHEY and SVGAGI. V was cut by 2 bases and J by 2 bases, with 7 bases left in between. The CDR3 runs 13 residues. CDR3 DNA: TGTGCCAGCAGTTACCCTCCTACCTACGAGCAGTACTTC. Its protein product is CASSYPPTYEQYF.

As for this clone: Compared with germline, one end of the junction differs, possibly owing to a read error. This chain uses TRBV11-2 with TRBJ1-5; 7 positions agree with TRBD1. The CDR3 is 13 residues long. Germline assignment: CDR1 SGHAT and CDR2 FQNNGV. The CDR3 DNA follows: TGTGCCGGCAGCTTAGGGACAGATCAGCCCCAGCATTTT. This gives the protein CAGSLGTDQPQHF.

V gene TRBV5-1 combines with J gene TRBJ2-5; D is unresolved. Trimming removed 0 bases from V and 5 bases from J, with 5 bases in between. The germline CDR1 and CDR2 sequences are SGHRS and YFSETQ. This CDR3 spans 12 amino acids. The CDR3 DNA follows: TGCGCCAGCAGCTTGGATGAGGAGACCCAGTACTTC. Translated, it gives CASSLDEETQYF. Drawing the rest from reference TRBV5-1 and TRBJ2-5, the complete variable domain is KAGVTQTPRYLIKTRGQQVTLSCSPISGHRSVSWYQQTPGQGLQFLFEYFSETQRNKGNFPGRFSGRQFSNSRSEMNVSTLELGDSALYLCASSLDEETQYFGPGTRLLVL.

The chain combines TRBV7-9 with TRBJ1-1; D remains unclear. This CDR3 has 12 residues. Trimming cost V 6 bases and J 4 bases, with 9 bases left between them. From germline, CDR1 is SEHNR and CDR2 FQNEAQ (reference sequence). CDR3 sequence: CASRFEGTEAFF. The CDR3 DNA sequence: TGTGCCAGCAGATTTGAAGGCACTGAAGCTTTCTTT.

The V and J genes are TRBV6-1 and TRBJ1-4, with D possibly matching TRBD1 (6 bases). Germline loops: CDR1 MNHNS, CDR2 SASEGT. V was trimmed by 1 base and J by 5 bases, leaving 14 bases between them. This CDR3 region has 16 residues. The CDR3 loop is CASSEGHTGPNEKLFF. The CDR3 DNA follows: TGTGCCAGCAGTGAAGGTCACACAGGGCCGAATGAAAAACTGTTTTTT.

J is TRBJ2-5 and V is TRBV19, with 8 bases lining up with TRBD2. V shed 6 bases, J shed 2 bases, and the junction held 8 bases outside the gene matches. Germline values: CDR1 LNHDA, CDR2 SQIVND (reference sequence). There are 15 residues in the CDR3. CDR3 sequence reads: CASRTLADSQETQYF. The DNA for the CDR3 is TGTGCCAGTAGGACACTAGCGGACTCTCAAGAGACCCAGTACTTC.

The rearrangement joins TRBV7-3 to TRBJ1-5; D is unclear. This CDR3 region has 13 residues. Trimming left V 1 base short and J 6 bases short, with 7 bases between. Germline V CDR1 and CDR2: SGHTA, FQGTGA. CDR3 sequence: CASSLKAGQPQHF. CDR3 in DNA: TGTGCCAGCAGCTTAAAGGCTGGTCAGCCCCAGCATTTT.

The J gene is TRBJ2-3, the V gene TRBV2, with a possible D match to TRBD1 (5 bases). The CDR3 consists of 12 residues. V dropped 6 bases and J dropped 2 bases, with 6 bases sitting between them. Germline V CDR1 and CDR2: SNHLY, FYNNEI. CDR3 residues: CASRTDTDTQYF. CDR3 sequence (DNA): TGTGCCAGCAGGACAGACACAGATACGCAGTATTTT.

This chain joins TRBV7-2 and TRBJ2-7; maybe TRBD1 (6 bases). The CDR3 is 15 residues long. Trimming stripped 4 bases from V and 2 bases from J, with 15 bases between. CDR1 is SGHTA and CDR2 is FQGNSA in the germline V gene. CDR3 protein: CASSSRDTLTYEQYF. CDR3 bases: TGTGCCAGCAGCTCGAGGGACACCTTGACCTACGAGCAGTACTTC.